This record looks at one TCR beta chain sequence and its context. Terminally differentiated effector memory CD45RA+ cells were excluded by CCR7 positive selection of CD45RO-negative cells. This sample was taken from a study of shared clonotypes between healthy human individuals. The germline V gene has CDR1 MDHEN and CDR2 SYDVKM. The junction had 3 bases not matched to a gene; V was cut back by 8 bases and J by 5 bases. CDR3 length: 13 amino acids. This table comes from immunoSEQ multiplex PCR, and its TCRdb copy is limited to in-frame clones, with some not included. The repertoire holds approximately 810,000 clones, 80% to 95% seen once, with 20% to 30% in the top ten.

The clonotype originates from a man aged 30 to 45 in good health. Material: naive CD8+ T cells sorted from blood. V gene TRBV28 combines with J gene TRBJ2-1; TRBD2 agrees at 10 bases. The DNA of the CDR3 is TGTGCCAGCCAACTAGCGGGAAACAATGAGCAGTTCTTC. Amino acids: CASQLAGNNEQFF.